The entry below describes one T cell receptor delta chain. Its antigen remains unidentified. This entry comes from a study of Vδ1+ human thymocytes. Study findings and constraints: In the thymus, TRG and TRD repertoires looked highly polyclonal with Gaussian CDR3 lengths.

Sequences come from RNA converted to cDNA by reverse transcription. Multiplex PCR used pooled V-gene forward primers and a constant-region reverse primer to amplify CDR3s. TCRdb fed the multiplex PCR reads to CATT. The data hold just under 55,000 delta-chain clones, with roughly 15% observed a single time. The CDR3 totals 19 residues. The V segment lost 3 bases and the J segment 1 base; nucleotides outside the gene matches: 16. The V gene's germline CDR1 is TSWWSYY and CDR2 QGS. This receptor was obtained from a boy younger than two who had congenital heart surgery. J is TRDJ1 and V is TRDV1; TRDD3 matches at 8 bases. Material: Vdelta1+ gamma-delta thymocytes from the thymus. The subset here: FACS-sorted CD3+ TCRalphabeta- TCRVdelta1+ TCRVdelta2- thymocytes. The CDR3, as DNA: TGTGCTCTTGGGGACCGCTTTCCCGCTACTGGGGGCCTCACCGATAAACTCATCTTT. It codes for CALGDRFPATGGLTDKLIF.